This T cell receptor beta chain was captured in a study of HIV-infected patients and healthy controls. Whole blood was used without fractionation, so all unsorted peripheral T cells were included. The CDR3 runs 16 residues. J lost 8 bases, V lost 3 bases, and 16 bases had no gene match. In germline, CDR1 is DFQATT, CDR2 SNEGSKA (reference sequence). Judged by abundance, this clonotype is medium-sized. Around 500 ng RNA was reverse transcribed with alpha and beta constant-region primers. Separate chain-specific third strand synthesis with multiplexing indices produced the alpha and beta libraries. Each molecule carried a 12-nucleotide identifier made of two joined random hexamers added before amplification. TCRdb passed the 5' RACE reads through MiXCR, listing each CDR3 protein once. The sample records under 20,000 distinct CDR3 sequences, around 10% being singletons.

Source material: blood. The V and J genes are TRBV20-1 and TRBJ2-1, with 7 bases lining up with TRBD2. The receptor comes from an adult in good health. This CDR3 is CSARIIGEGLRDEQFF. The CDR3 coding sequence is TGCAGTGCTAGGATTATAGGGGAGGGCCTGCGGGATGAGCAGTTCTTC.